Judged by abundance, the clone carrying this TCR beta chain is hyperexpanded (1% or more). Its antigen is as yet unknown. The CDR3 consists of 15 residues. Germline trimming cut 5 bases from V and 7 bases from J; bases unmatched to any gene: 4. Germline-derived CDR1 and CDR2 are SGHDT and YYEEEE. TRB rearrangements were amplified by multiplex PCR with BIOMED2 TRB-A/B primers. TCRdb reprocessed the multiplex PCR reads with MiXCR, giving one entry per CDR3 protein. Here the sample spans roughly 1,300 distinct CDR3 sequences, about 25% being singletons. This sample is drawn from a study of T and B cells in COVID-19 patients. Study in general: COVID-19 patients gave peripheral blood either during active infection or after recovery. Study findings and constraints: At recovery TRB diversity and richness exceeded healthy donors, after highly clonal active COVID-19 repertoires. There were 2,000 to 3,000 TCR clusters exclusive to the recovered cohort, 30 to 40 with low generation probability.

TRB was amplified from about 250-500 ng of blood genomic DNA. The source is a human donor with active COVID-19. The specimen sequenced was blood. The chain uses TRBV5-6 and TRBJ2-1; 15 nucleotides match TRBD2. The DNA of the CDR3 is TGTGCCAGCAGGCTGGGACTAGCGGGGGGAAATGAGCAGTTCTTC. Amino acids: CASRLGLAGGNEQFF.